The rows below give T cell receptor beta chains drawn from one sample of a study of T cells in Graves' hyperthyroidism and ophthalmopathy. TCRdb reprocessed the multiplex PCR reads via MiXCR and lists one record per CDR3 protein. The sample shows around 390,000 distinct CDR3 sequences, roughly 14% of them seen only once. The sample was blood. These receptors were collected from a woman aged 30 to 39 with Graves' ophthalmopathy. Each CDR3 is given with its conserved first and last residue.

V	CDR3
TRBV20-1	CSARSDRMSYEQYF
TRBV7-9	CASSRLDEMRGYTF
TRBV7-2	CASEDSYNEQFF
TRBV29-1	CSVGRLLSYNEQFF
TRBV6-2/TRBV6-3	CASSYSREPNTDTQYF
TRBV30	CAWAGAFLITGELFF
TRBV15	CATSRDKGNYGYTF
TRBV28	CASRTGPVAPLHF
TRBV11-2	CASSFGEGRYGYTF
TRBV2	CASYGDTQYF
TRBV27	CASSLSGGINQPQHF
TRBV28	CASSFGITNRGRDQPQHF
TRBV24-1	CATNATGDSYEQYF
TRBV2	CASRPGFGNQPQHF
TRBV20-1	CSARTDRGRSPLHF
TRBV20-1	CSATTGQGSTNYGYTF
TRBV7-9	CASSPAESTQYF
TRBV11-3	CASSLGYGNEQFF
TRBV12-3/TRBV12-4	CASSWGSNYGYTF
TRBV11-3	CASSLHPPGANTEAFF
TRBV7-3	CASSLRAGETDTQYF
TRBV7-6	CASSLDRGRFIAHEDTQYF
TRBV29-1	CSVDSEGVLGTYEQYF
TRBV7-6	CASSTPGTIPTDTQYF
TRBV20-1	CRDSEAFF
TRBV2	CASSETLGTSGTDTQYF
TRBV18	CASSSSDSRELFF
TRBV5-1	CASSLDGSSTDTQYF
TRBV3-1	CASSQARGGYTF
TRBV20-1	CSARQDLNTEAFF
TRBV7-2	CASSADPGPGNTIYF
TRBV7-2	CASSHAGQAYNERFF
TRBV15	CATSSVDRDYEQYF
TRBV5-1	CASSPGDRYNEQFF
TRBV27	CASSPGPLTYNQPQHF
TRBV2	CASMGRHYEQYF
TRBV11-1	CASSFEQGENTEAFF
TRBV20-1	CSAPGLLQVNYGYTF
TRBV7-9	CASSFGRGDTEAFF
TRBV19	CASSRDGQTYEQYF
TRBV5-1	CASSPIAGEKASTDTQYF
TRBV5-6	CASSWTGGAVRGTQYF
TRBV20-1	CSAREGTRVNQPQHF
TRBV24-1	CATSDPTGGNYNEQFF
TRBV11-2	CASSLASAGEQYF
TRBV29-1	CSVEFTMDTQYF
TRBV7-2	CASSLVGNGVSGELFF
TRBV28	CASSTPLMRQVFVMNTEAFF
TRBV29-1	CSVVRTPNTGELFF
TRBV20-1	CSASDRSDEQYF
TRBV6-6	CASSYSRATEAFF
TRBV2	CASSEDIANYGYTF
TRBV30	CAWNSGPTDTQYF
TRBV19	CASSPPIGTGELFF
TRBV14	CASSQETGRFTEAFF
TRBV16	CASSQLVNTEAFF
TRBV11-2	CASSLGGIHEQYF